This is a list of T cell receptor beta chains from one sample in a study of T cells in Graves' hyperthyroidism and ophthalmopathy. In TCRdb, the multiplex PCR reads were re-called with MiXCR into one record per CDR3 protein. The table lists hundreds of thousands of distinct CDR3 sequences, nearly 20% of them singletons. Sequencing was carried out using blood. All receptors come from a man aged 40-49 years with Graves' ophthalmopathy. Each CDR3 is given with its conserved first and last residue. The order of the fields is clone size, D gene, J gene, CDR3 length, V gene, CDR3 DNA, CDR3 protein. D genes are given only for firm matches. A clone size is listed for some rows: how often the clone was seen (once, few, many), or a class if it is expanded.

few	NA	TRBJ2-7	14	TRBV7-9	TGTGCCAGCAGCTTGTCTACGCTGGACTACGAGCAGTACTTC	CASSLSTLDYEQYF
NA	NA	TRBJ2-1	14	TRBV27	TGTGCCAGCAGTTTATATCCGGAGGGGGATGAGCAGTTCTTC	CASSLYPEGDEQFF
few	TRBD2	TRBJ2-2	18	TRBV6-1	TGTGCCAGCAACCTAGGGGGAACCAGCGGGGGGGCAACCGGGGAGCTGTTTTTT	CASNLGGTSGGATGELFF
many	NA	TRBJ2-7	12	TRBV7-2	TGTGCCAGCAGCTTAGTGGCCTACGAGCAGTACTTC	CASSLVAYEQYF
many	NA	TRBJ1-1	13	TRBV13	TGTGCCAGCAGCTTAAGGAGTACCACTGAAGCTTTCTTT	CASSLRSTTEAFF
few	NA	TRBJ1-2	15	TRBV30	TGTGCCTGGAGGACGGGTACAGCGCGGGGCTATGGCTACACCTTC	CAWRTGTARGYGYTF
few	NA	TRBJ2-6	15	TRBV7-9	TGTGCCAGCAGCTCAGGACAGTCTGGGGCCAACGTCCTGACTTTC	CASSSGQSGANVLTF
once	TRBD2	TRBJ2-1	16	TRBV15	TGTGCCACCAGCAGAGGGGACTACCCCTCCTACAATGAGCAGTTCTTC	CATSRGDYPSYNEQFF
NA	NA	TRBJ1-2	15	TRBV6-1	TGTGCCAGCAGTGAAAGAGACAACAGCCCTTCTGGCTACACCTTC	CASSERDNSPSGYTF
NA	TRBD2	TRBJ2-3	17	TRBV12-3/TRBV12-4	TGTGCCAGCAGGGGACTAGCGGGGGGGCGGAAGACAGATACGCAGTATTTT	CASRGLAGGRKTDTQYF
NA	NA	TRBJ1-2	16	TRBV7-9	TGTGCCAGCAGCCGTGAAATCAAAGACAGGTTCTATGGCTACACCTTC	CASSREIKDRFYGYTF
many	TRBD2	TRBJ2-5	13	TRBV15	TGTGCCACCAAGCGGGGGGGCGAAGAGACCCAGTACTTC	CATKRGGEETQYF
many	TRBD1	TRBJ1-1	16	TRBV2	TGTGCCAGCAGCAGGGGACAGGGGATAGCGGGCACTGAAGCTTTCTTT	CASSRGQGIAGTEAFF
NA	NA	TRBJ2-3	14	TRBV11-2	TGTGCCAGCAGCCAATCCGTACGCACAGATACGCAGTATTTT	CASSQSVRTDTQYF
NA	NA	TRBJ1-1	13	TRBV4-3	TGCGCCAGCAGCCAAGTCAGGGTGTCTGAAGCTTTCTTT	CASSQVRVSEAFF
few	NA	TRBJ2-2	14	TRBV28	TGTGCCAGCAGAATGCCGACTAACACCGGGGAGCTGTTTTTT	CASRMPTNTGELFF